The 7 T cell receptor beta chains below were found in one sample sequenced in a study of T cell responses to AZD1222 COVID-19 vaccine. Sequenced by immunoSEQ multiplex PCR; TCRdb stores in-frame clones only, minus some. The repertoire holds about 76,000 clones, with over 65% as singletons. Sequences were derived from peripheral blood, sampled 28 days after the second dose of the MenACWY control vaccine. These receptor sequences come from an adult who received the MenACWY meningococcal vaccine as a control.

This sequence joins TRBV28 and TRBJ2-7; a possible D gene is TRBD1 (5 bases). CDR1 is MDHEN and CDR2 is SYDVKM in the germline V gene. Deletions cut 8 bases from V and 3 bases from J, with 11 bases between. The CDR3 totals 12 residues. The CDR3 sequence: CASWGGNYEQYF. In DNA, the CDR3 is TGTGCCAGCTGGGGCGGAAACTACGAGCAGTACTTC.

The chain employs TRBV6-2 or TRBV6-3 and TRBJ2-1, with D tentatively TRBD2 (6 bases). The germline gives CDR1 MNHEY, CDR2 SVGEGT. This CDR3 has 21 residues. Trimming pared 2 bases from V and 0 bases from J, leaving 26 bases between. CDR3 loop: CASSYPSGDSHWRDSYNEQFF. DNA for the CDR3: TGTGCCAGCAGTTACCCCAGCGGTGACAGTCATTGGCGGGACTCCTACAATGAGCAGTTCTTC.

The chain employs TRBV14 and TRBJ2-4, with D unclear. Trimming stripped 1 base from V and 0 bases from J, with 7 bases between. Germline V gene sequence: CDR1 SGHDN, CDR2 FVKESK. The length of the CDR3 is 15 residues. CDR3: CASSQVGLAKNIQYF. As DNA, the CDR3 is TGTGCCAGCAGCCAAGTAGGGCTAGCCAAAAACATTCAGTACTTC.

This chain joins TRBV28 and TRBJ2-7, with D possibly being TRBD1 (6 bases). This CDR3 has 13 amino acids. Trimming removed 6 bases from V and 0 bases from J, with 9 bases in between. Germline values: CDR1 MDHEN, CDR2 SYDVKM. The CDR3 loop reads CASRDSRSYEQYF. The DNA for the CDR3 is TGTGCCAGCAGGGACAGTCGCTCCTACGAGCAGTACTTC. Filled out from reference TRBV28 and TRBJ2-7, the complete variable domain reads DVKVTQSSRYLVKRTGEKVFLECVQDMDHENMFWYRQDPGLGLRLIYFSYDVKMKEKGDIPEGYSVSREKKERFSLILESASTNQTSMYLCASRDSRSYEQYFGPGTRLTVT.

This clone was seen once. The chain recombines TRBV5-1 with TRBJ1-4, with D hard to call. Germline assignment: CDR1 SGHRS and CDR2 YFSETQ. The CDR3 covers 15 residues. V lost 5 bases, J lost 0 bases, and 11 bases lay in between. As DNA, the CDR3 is TGCGCCAGCAGGGAACAGCCTTCAACTAATGAAAAACTGTTTTTT. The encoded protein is CASREQPSTNEKLFF.

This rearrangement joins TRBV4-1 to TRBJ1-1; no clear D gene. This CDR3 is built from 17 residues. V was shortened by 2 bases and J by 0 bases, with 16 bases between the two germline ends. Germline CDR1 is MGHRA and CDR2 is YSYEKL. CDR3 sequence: CASSQLYQRAMNTEAFF. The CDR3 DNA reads TGCGCCAGCAGCCAATTATATCAGCGGGCTATGAACACTGAAGCTTTCTTT.

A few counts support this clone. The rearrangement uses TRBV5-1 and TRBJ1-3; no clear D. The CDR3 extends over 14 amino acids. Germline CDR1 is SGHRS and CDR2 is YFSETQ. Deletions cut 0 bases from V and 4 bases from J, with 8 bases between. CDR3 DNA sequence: TGCGCCAGCAGCTTGGGGGGAGAGGGAAACACCATATATTTT. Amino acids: CASSLGGEGNTIYF.